Listed below are T cell receptor beta chains from one sample, sequenced in a study of blood T cell repertoires in COVID-19. Clones were read by immunoSEQ multiplex PCR, and TCRdb kept only the in-frame ones, dropping some. Here the sample spans about 150,000 clones, roughly 90% being singletons. Input material: peripheral blood. Source of these receptors: a man in his fifties or sixties with acute or convalescent COVID-19. CDR3s include the opening cysteine and the closing phenylalanine or tryptophan. D genes are given only for firm matches. Clone size, where shown, is once, few, many, or a class for clones that have expanded.

j_call: TRBJ2-7; d_call: TRBD1; v_call: TRBV3-1/TRBV3-2; clone_size: once; cdr3_nt: TGTGCCAGCAGCTCGACAGGGACCGAGCAGTACTTC; cdr3_aa: CASSSTGTEQYF
j_call: TRBJ2-7; d_call: TRBD1; v_call: TRBV11-2; clone_size: .; cdr3_nt: TGTGCCAGCAGTAGGACAGGGGCGGCCTACGAGCAGTACTTC; cdr3_aa: CASSRTGAAYEQYF
j_call: TRBJ2-5; d_call: TRBD2; v_call: TRBV4-1; clone_size: .; cdr3_nt: TGCGCCAGCAGCTCCCGGACTAGCGGGGGAGACTCCCAAGAGACCCAGTACTTC; cdr3_aa: CASSSRTSGGDSQETQYF
j_call: TRBJ2-3; d_call: .; v_call: TRBV5-1; clone_size: .; cdr3_nt: TGCGCCAGCAGCTTGGCGGGGGGCACAGATACGCAGTATTTT; cdr3_aa: CASSLAGGTDTQYF
j_call: TRBJ2-5; d_call: .; v_call: TRBV5-1; clone_size: .; cdr3_nt: TGCGCCAGCAGCTTGTGGCGGGGGCGTGGGGAGACCCAGTACTTC; cdr3_aa: CASSLWRGRGETQYF
j_call: TRBJ1-2; d_call: .; v_call: TRBV5-1; clone_size: .; cdr3_nt: TGCGCCAGCAGCTTGAGGGAGCGGGGGTATGGCTACACCTTC; cdr3_aa: CASSLRERGYGYTF
j_call: TRBJ2-7; d_call: .; v_call: TRBV11-2; clone_size: .; cdr3_nt: TGTGCCAGCAGCCAGGACAGACAAACCTACGAGCAGTACTTC; cdr3_aa: CASSQDRQTYEQYF
j_call: TRBJ2-6; d_call: .; v_call: TRBV9; clone_size: .; cdr3_nt: TGTGCCAGCAGCGCAATGACAGGGACTGTCTCTGGGGCCAACGTCCTGACTTTC; cdr3_aa: CASSAMTGTVSGANVLTF
j_call: TRBJ2-1; d_call: TRBD1; v_call: TRBV2; clone_size: .; cdr3_nt: TGTGCCAGCAGTACCCCCAAGGACAGGGTTGCTTTAGGTGAGCAGTTCTTC; cdr3_aa: CASSTPKDRVALGEQFF
j_call: TRBJ1-2; d_call: .; v_call: TRBV11-2; clone_size: .; cdr3_nt: TGTGCCAGCAGCTTTTATACTACGTCCTATGGCTACACCTTC; cdr3_aa: CASSFYTTSYGYTF
j_call: TRBJ2-5; d_call: .; v_call: TRBV4-3; clone_size: .; cdr3_nt: TGCGCCAGCAGCCAAGGGCTAGTGGGAGAGACCCAGTACTTC; cdr3_aa: CASSQGLVGETQYF
j_call: TRBJ2-3; d_call: TRBD2; v_call: TRBV3-1/TRBV3-2; clone_size: .; cdr3_nt: TGTGCCAGCAGCCAAAGAGCGGGGGTCACAGATACGCAGTATTTT; cdr3_aa: CASSQRAGVTDTQYF
j_call: TRBJ1-6; d_call: .; v_call: TRBV5-6; clone_size: .; cdr3_nt: TGTGCCAGCAGCTGGATGGGAGCGATCTCACCCCTCCACTTT; cdr3_aa: CASSWMGAISPLHF
j_call: TRBJ2-1; d_call: .; v_call: TRBV5-6; clone_size: .; cdr3_nt: TGTGCCAGCAGCTTATCTCCAGGTGTCCAGTTCTTC; cdr3_aa: CASSLSPGVQFF
j_call: TRBJ2-1; d_call: .; v_call: TRBV5-6; clone_size: .; cdr3_nt: TGTGCCAGCAGCTTGATGGTCCCAGTTACCACCTACAATGAGCAGTTCTTC; cdr3_aa: CASSLMVPVTTYNEQFF
j_call: TRBJ1-3; d_call: TRBD1; v_call: TRBV30; clone_size: .; cdr3_nt: TGTGCCTGGAGTACCGGACAGGGGATGACTGGAAACACCATATATTTT; cdr3_aa: CAWSTGQGMTGNTIYF
j_call: TRBJ1-2; d_call: TRBD1; v_call: TRBV18; clone_size: .; cdr3_nt: TGTGCCAGCTCACCACCAAGGGCCCAGGGGGACTATGGCTACACCTTC; cdr3_aa: CASSPPRAQGDYGYTF
j_call: TRBJ2-1; d_call: .; v_call: TRBV18; clone_size: .; cdr3_nt: TGTGCCAGCTCACCGGTCGCGAGCTCCTACAATGAGCAGTTCTTC; cdr3_aa: CASSPVASSYNEQFF
j_call: TRBJ1-2; d_call: .; v_call: TRBV4-1; clone_size: once; cdr3_nt: TGCGCCAGCAGCCAACCGACAGGAGTCTATGGCTACACCTTC; cdr3_aa: CASSQPTGVYGYTF
j_call: TRBJ2-5; d_call: TRBD1; v_call: TRBV30; clone_size: .; cdr3_nt: TGTGCCTGGAGTGTCAACAGGGGGAGGCAAGAGACCCAGTACTTC; cdr3_aa: CAWSVNRGRQETQYF
j_call: TRBJ1-4; d_call: .; v_call: TRBV23-1; clone_size: .; cdr3_nt: TGCGCCAGCAGCCATGCAACTAATGAAAAACTGTTTTTT; cdr3_aa: CASSHATNEKLFF
j_call: TRBJ2-7; d_call: TRBD2; v_call: TRBV4-1; clone_size: .; cdr3_nt: TGCGCCAGCAGCCAACTAGCGGGGGGCTCCTACGAGCAGTACTTC; cdr3_aa: CASSQLAGGSYEQYF
j_call: TRBJ1-3; d_call: TRBD1; v_call: TRBV5-1; clone_size: once; cdr3_nt: TGCGCCAGCAGCTCGGGACAGGGGCCCTACGGAAACACCATATATTTT; cdr3_aa: CASSSGQGPYGNTIYF
j_call: TRBJ2-6; d_call: .; v_call: TRBV19; clone_size: .; cdr3_nt: TGTGCCAGTAGTATACGCACGGGGAGCTCTGGGGCCAACGTCCTGACTTTC; cdr3_aa: CASSIRTGSSGANVLTF
j_call: TRBJ1-2; d_call: TRBD1; v_call: TRBV7-7; clone_size: .; cdr3_nt: TGTGCTAGCAGTCGGACAGGGGATTATGGCTACACCTTC; cdr3_aa: CASSRTGDYGYTF
j_call: TRBJ1-4; d_call: .; v_call: TRBV12-2; clone_size: .; cdr3_nt: TGTGCAAGCCAGAAACACCGGGAGGAAAAACTGTTTTTT; cdr3_aa: CASQKHREEKLFF
j_call: TRBJ1-4; d_call: TRBD1; v_call: TRBV18; clone_size: .; cdr3_nt: TGTGCCAGCTCACCCCCATCGGCAGGGGGAGAAAAACTGTTTTTT; cdr3_aa: CASSPPSAGGEKLFF
j_call: TRBJ2-7; d_call: .; v_call: TRBV21-1; clone_size: once; cdr3_nt: TGTGCCAGCATCCCGATGGACAGGGTGAGCTCCTACGAGCAGTACTTC; cdr3_aa: CASIPMDRVSSYEQYF
j_call: TRBJ2-3; d_call: TRBD1; v_call: TRBV5-8; clone_size: .; cdr3_nt: TGTGCCAGCCCCGGACAGACAGGGACCGCCACAGATACGCAGTATTTT; cdr3_aa: CASPGQTGTATDTQYF
j_call: TRBJ1-6; d_call: TRBD1; v_call: TRBV11-2; clone_size: once; cdr3_nt: TGTGCCAGCAGCAGACAGGGGGCGCGTAATTCACCCCTCCACTTT; cdr3_aa: CASSRQGARNSPLHF
j_call: TRBJ1-3; d_call: .; v_call: TRBV3-1/TRBV3-2; clone_size: .; cdr3_nt: TGTGCCAGCAGCCGAGGATCGAACTCTGGAAACACCATATATTTT; cdr3_aa: CASSRGSNSGNTIYF
j_call: TRBJ1-6; d_call: .; v_call: TRBV19; clone_size: .; cdr3_nt: TGTGCCAGTCGGGACATGACGTTGTATTCACCCCTCCACTTT; cdr3_aa: CASRDMTLYSPLHF
j_call: TRBJ2-4; d_call: TRBD1; v_call: TRBV29-1; clone_size: .; cdr3_nt: TGCAGCGTTGTAGACAGGGAATCCAAAAACATTCAGTACTTC; cdr3_aa: CSVVDRESKNIQYF
j_call: TRBJ1-4; d_call: TRBD1; v_call: TRBV27; clone_size: .; cdr3_nt: TGTGCCAGCAGTTCACAGGGGGCGGGAGAAAAACTGTTTTTT; cdr3_aa: CASSSQGAGEKLFF
j_call: TRBJ1-4; d_call: .; v_call: TRBV10-1; clone_size: .; cdr3_nt: TGCGCCAGCAGTGAGAGGGGTTTAAATGAAAAACTGTTTTTT; cdr3_aa: CASSERGLNEKLFF
j_call: TRBJ1-6; d_call: .; v_call: TRBV25-1; clone_size: .; cdr3_nt: TGTGCCAGCAGTGGAACAGGAAGGGGGAATTCACCCCTCCACTTT; cdr3_aa: CASSGTGRGNSPLHF
j_call: TRBJ2-1; d_call: .; v_call: TRBV4-3; clone_size: .; cdr3_nt: TGCGCCAGCAGCGTAAGCCATACACGGAGCTCCTACAATGAGCAGTTCTTC; cdr3_aa: CASSVSHTRSSYNEQFF